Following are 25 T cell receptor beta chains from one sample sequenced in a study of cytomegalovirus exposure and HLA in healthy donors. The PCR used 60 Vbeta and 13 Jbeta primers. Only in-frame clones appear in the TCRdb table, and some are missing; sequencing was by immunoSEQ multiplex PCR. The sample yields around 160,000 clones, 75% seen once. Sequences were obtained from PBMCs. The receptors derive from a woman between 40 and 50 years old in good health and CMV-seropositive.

CDR3 DNA sequence: TGTGCCAGTAGTATGGACAGGGAGGCAAAACTGTTTTTT. Its protein is CASSMDREAKLFF. The rearrangement uses TRBV19 and TRBJ1-4, with 8 bases identical to TRBD1. The CDR3 runs 13 residues. The V segment lost 3 bases and the J segment 10 bases; nucleotides outside the gene matches: 4. CDR1 and CDR2 from the germline V gene are LNHDA and SQIVND (reference sequence).

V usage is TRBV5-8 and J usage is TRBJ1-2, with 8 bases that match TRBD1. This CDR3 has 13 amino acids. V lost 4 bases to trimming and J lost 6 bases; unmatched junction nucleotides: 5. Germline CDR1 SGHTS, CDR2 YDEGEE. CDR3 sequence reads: CASSLTGGDGYTF. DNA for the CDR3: TGTGCCAGCAGCCTCACAGGGGGGGATGGCTACACCTTC.

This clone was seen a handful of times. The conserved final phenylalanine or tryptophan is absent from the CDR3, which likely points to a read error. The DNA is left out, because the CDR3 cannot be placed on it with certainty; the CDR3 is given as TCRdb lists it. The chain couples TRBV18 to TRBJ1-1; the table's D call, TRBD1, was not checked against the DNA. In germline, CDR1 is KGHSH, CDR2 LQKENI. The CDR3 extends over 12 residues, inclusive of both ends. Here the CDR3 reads CASSARTVYQGG.

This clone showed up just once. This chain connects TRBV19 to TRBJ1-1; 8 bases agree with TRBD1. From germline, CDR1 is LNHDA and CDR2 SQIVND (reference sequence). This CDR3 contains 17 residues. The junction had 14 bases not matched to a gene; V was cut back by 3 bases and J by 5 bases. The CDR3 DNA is TGTGCCAGTAGTATTTGGAGGACAGGGACGCTTGGAACTGAAGCTTTCTTT. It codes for CASSIWRTGTLGTEAFF.

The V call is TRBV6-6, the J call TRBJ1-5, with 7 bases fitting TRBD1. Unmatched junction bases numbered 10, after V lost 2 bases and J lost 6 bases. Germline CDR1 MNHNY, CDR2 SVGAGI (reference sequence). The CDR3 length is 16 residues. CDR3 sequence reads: CASSYGRGLPSQPQHF. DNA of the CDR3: TGTGCCAGCAGTTACGGAAGGGGGCTCCCGAGTCAGCCCCAGCATTTT.

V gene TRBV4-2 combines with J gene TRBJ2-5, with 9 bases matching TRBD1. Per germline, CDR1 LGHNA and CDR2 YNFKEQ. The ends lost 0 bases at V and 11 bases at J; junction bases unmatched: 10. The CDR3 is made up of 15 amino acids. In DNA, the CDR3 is TGTGCCAGCAGCCAAGACGTGGGACAGGGTTACCAGCAGTACTTC. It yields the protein CASSQDVGQGYQQYF.

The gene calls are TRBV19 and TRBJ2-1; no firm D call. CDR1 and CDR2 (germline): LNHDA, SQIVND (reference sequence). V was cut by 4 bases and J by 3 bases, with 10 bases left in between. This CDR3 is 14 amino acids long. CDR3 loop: CASSSPPNYNEQFF. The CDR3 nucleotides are TGTGCCAGTAGTAGCCCTCCTAACTACAATGAGCAGTTCTTC.

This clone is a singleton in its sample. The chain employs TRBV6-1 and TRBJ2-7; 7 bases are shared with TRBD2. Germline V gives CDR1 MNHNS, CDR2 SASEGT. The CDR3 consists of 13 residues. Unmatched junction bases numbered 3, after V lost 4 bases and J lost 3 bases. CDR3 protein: CASSARGVYEQYF. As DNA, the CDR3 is TGTGCCAGCAGTGCTCGGGGGGTCTACGAGCAGTACTTC.

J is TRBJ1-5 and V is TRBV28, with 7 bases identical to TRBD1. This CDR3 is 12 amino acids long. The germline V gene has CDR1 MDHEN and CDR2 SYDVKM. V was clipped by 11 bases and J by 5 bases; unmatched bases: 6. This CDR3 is CAHAGGHQPQHF. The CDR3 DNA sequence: TGTGCCCACGCAGGGGGTCATCAGCCCCAGCATTTT.

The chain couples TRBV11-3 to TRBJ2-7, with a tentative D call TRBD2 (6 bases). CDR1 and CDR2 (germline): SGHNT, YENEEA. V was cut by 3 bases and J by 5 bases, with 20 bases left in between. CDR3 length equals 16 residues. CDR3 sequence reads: CASSLGGGSAWNEQYF. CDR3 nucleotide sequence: TGTGCCAGCAGCTTGGGCGGAGGGAGTGCTTGGAACGAGCAGTACTTC.

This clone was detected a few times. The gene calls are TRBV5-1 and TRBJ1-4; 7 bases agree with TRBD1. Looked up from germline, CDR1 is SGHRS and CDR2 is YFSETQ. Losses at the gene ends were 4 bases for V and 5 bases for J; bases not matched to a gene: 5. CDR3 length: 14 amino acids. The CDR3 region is CASSPGQKNEKLFF. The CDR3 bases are TGCGCCAGCAGCCCGGGACAGAAAAATGAAAAACTGTTTTTT.

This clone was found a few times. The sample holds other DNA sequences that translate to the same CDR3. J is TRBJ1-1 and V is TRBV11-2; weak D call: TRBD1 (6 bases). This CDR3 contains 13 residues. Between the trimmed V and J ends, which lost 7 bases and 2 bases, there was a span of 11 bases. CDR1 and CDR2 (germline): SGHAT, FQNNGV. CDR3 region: CASMRTANTEAFF. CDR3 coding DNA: TGTGCCAGCATGAGGACAGCAAACACTGAAGCTTTCTTT. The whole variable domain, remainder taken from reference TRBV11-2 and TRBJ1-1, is EAGVAQSPRYKIIEKRQSVAFWCNPISGHATLYWYQQILGQGPKLLIQFQNNGVVDDSQLPKDRFSAERLKGVDSTLKIQPAKLEDSAVYLCASMRTANTEAFFGQGTRLTVV.

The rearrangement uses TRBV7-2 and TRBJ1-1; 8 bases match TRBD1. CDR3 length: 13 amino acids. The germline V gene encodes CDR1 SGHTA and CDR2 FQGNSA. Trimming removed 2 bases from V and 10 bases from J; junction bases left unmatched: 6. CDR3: CASSLSGQGGAFF. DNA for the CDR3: TGTGCCAGCAGCTTAAGCGGACAGGGCGGAGCTTTCTTT.

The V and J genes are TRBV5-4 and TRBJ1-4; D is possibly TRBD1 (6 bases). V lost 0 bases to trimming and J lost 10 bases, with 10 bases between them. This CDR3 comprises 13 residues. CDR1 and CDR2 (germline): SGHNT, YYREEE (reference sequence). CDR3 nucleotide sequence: TGTGCCAGCAGCTTGGACGGGGGGGCAAAACTGTTTTTT. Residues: CASSLDGGAKLFF. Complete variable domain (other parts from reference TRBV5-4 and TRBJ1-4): ETGVTQSPTHLIKTRGQQVTLRCSSQSGHNTVSWYQQALGQGPQFIFQYYREEENGRGNFPPRFSGLQFPNYSSELNVNALELDDSALYLCASSLDGGAKLFFGSGTQLSVL.

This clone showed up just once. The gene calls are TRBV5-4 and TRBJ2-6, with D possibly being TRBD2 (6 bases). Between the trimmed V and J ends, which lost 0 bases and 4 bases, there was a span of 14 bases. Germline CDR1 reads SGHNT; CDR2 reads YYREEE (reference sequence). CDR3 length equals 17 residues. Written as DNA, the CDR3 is TGTGCCAGCAGCTTGGGAGGGCGGGGTGTGGGGGCCAACGTCCTGACTTTC. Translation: CASSLGGRGVGANVLTF.

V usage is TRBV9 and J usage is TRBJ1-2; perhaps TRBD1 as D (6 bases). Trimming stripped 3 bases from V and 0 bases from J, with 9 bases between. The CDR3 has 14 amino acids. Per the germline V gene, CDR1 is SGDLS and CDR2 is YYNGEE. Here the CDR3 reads CASSAGQSNYGYTF. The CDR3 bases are TGTGCCAGCAGCGCCGGACAGTCTAACTATGGCTACACCTTC.

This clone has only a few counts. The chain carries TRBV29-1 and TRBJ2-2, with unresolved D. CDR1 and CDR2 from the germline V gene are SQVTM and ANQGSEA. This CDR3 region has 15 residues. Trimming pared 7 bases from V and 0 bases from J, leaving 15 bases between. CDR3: CSARPAQANTGELFF. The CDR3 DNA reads TGCAGCGCCCGCCCCGCGCAGGCGAACACCGGGGAGCTGTTTTTT.

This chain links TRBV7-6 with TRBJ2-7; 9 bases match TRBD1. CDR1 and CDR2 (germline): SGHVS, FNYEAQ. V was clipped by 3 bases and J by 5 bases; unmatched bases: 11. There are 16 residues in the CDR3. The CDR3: CASSLAVGQGTNEQYF. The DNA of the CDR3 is TGTGCCAGCAGCTTGGCCGTGGGACAGGGAACGAACGAGCAGTACTTC.

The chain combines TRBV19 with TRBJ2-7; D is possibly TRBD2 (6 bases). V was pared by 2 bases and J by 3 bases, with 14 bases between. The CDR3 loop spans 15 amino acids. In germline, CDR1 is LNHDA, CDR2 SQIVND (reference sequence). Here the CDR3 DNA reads TGTGCCAGTAGTATAACCGGCGGGAAAATCTACGAGCAGTACTTC. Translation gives CASSITGGKIYEQYF. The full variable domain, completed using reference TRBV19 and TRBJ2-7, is DGGITQSPKYLFRKEGQNVTLSCEQNLNHDAMYWYRQDPGQGLRLIYYSQIVNDFQKGDIAEGYSVSREKKESFPLTVTSAQKNPTAFYLCASSITGGKIYEQYFGPGTRLTVT.

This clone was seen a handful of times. The CDR3 here is CAISGQGTYEQYF. CDR3 nucleotide sequence: TGTGCCATCAGCGGACAGGGGACCTACGAGCAGTACTTC. The gene calls are TRBV10-3 and TRBJ2-7; TRBD1 aligns across 9 bases. With 6 bases clipped from V and 2 bases from J, the junction kept 2 bases outside the gene matches. CDR1 is ENHRY and CDR2 is SYGVKD in the germline V gene. This CDR3 comprises 13 residues.

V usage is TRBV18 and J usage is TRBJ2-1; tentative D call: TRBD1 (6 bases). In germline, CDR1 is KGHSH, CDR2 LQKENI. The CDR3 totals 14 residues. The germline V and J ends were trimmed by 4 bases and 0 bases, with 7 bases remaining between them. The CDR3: CASSQGGSYNEQFF. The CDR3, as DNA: TGTGCCAGCTCACAAGGGGGCTCCTACAATGAGCAGTTCTTC.

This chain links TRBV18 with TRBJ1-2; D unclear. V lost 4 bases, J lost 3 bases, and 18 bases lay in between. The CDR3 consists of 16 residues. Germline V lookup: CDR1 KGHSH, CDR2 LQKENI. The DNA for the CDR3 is TGTGCCAGCTCACTCGCCTCCGGGGAAATGGACTATGGCTACACCTTC. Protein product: CASSLASGEMDYGYTF.

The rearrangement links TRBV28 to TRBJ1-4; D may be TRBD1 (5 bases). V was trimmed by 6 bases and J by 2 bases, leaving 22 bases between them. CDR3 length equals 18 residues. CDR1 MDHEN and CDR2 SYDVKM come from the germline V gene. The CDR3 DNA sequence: TGTGCCAGCAGGCCGGCAGGAACCTCCGGGGGGACTAATGAAAAACTGTTTTTT. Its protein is CASRPAGTSGGTNEKLFF.

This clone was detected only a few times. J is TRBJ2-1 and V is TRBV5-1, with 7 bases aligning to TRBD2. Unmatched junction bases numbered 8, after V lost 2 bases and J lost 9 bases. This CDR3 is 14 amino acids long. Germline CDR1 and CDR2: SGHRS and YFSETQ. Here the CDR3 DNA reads TGCGCCAGCAGCTTAGGACTAGAAGGAGGTGAGCAGTTCTTC. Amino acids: CASSLGLEGGEQFF.

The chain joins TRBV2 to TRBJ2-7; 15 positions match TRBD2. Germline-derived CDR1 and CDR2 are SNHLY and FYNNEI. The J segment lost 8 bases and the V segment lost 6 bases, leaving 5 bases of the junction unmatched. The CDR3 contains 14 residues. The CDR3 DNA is TGTGCCAGCAGGCCGGGACTAGCGGGAGGCCAGCAGTACTTC. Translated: CASRPGLAGGQQYF.